The 8 T cell receptor beta chains listed next were all sequenced from one sample in a study of Tregs in tolerant kidney transplant recipients (dated by TCRdb to the late 2010s). Library construction relied on the immunoSEQ multiplex PCR assay. TCRdb stores this immuneACCESS table with in-frame sequences only. Part of the clones is absent; in the studies checked, under half of the shortfall reflects unresolved V genes, and no reason is known for the rest. Across this sample there are tens of thousands of clones, with around 98% seen only once. Of the sample, approximately 0.56% falls within the top ten clones. Read against the paper, the sample's time point label means: blood sample drawn before combined kidney and bone marrow transplant. The sample in question was CD4+ T cells from blood, obtained before the transplant. The receptor set was obtained from a human donor who received a combined kidney and bone marrow transplant.

The rearrangement links TRBV5-4 to TRBJ2-2; weak D call: TRBD1 (5 bases). The CDR3 loop spans 15 amino acids. Between the trimmed V and J ends, which lost 2 bases and 1 base, there was a span of 9 bases. Germline loops: CDR1 SGHNT, CDR2 YYREEE (reference sequence). The DNA of the CDR3 is TGTGCCAGCAGCTTATTCGACAGGAACACCGGGGAGCTGTTTTTT. This sequence encodes CASSLFDRNTGELFF.

This chain joins TRBV29-1 and TRBJ2-3; tentative D call: TRBD2 (5 bases). V was pared by 3 bases and J by 4 bases, with 11 bases between. Germline V gene sequence: CDR1 SQVTM, CDR2 ANQGSEA. This CDR3 spans 13 amino acids. In DNA, the CDR3 is TGCAGCGTTGAGGTCGGGATGGCAGATACGCAGTATTTT. Residues: CSVEVGMADTQYF.

The genes are TRBV29-1 and TRBJ2-2, with 10 bases aligning to TRBD1. This CDR3 region has 13 residues. The germline V gene encodes CDR1 SQVTM and CDR2 ANQGSEA. Germline trimming cut 6 bases from V and 5 bases from J; bases unmatched to any gene: 3. The chain's CDR3 is CSVRTGGTGELFF. The CDR3 nucleotides read TGCAGCGTCCGGACAGGGGGGACCGGGGAGCTGTTTTTT.

The chain recombines TRBV19 with TRBJ1-4; 8 nucleotides agree with TRBD1. This CDR3 spans 13 amino acids. V trimming: 5 bases; J trimming: 7 bases; junction bases outside the gene matches: 3. Germline V gene lookup returns CDR1 LNHDA and CDR2 SQIVND (reference sequence). In DNA, the CDR3 is TGTGCCAGTAGTGCGGGACAGGCTGAAAAACTGTTTTTT. Its translation: CASSAGQAEKLFF.

This clone was observed once. V usage is TRBV6-5 and J usage is TRBJ2-3; weak D call: TRBD1 (5 bases). The V gene lost 3 bases and the J gene lost 0 bases, with 13 bases spanning the gap. This CDR3 is 16 amino acids long. Germline CDR1 MNHEY, CDR2 SVGAGI. This CDR3 reads CASSYSGIFSTDTQYF. The CDR3 nucleotides read TGTGCCAGCAGTTATTCAGGGATCTTTAGCACAGATACGCAGTATTTT.

The chain couples TRBV29-1 to TRBJ1-2; 7 nucleotides match TRBD1. The CDR3 extends over 12 amino acids. Germline V gives CDR1 SQVTM, CDR2 ANQGSEA. Unmatched junction bases numbered 6, after V lost 3 bases and J lost 8 bases. The CDR3 DNA reads TGCAGCGTTGATAAGGGGGCGCAAGGCTACACCTTC. It translates to CSVDKGAQGYTF.

The V and J genes are TRBV27 and TRBJ2-7, with D perhaps matching TRBD2 (6 bases). The V gene lost 3 bases and the J gene lost 5 bases, with 29 bases spanning the gap. CDR1 and CDR2 from the germline V gene are MNHEY and SMNVEV (reference sequence). CDR3 length: 19 amino acids. The CDR3 coding sequence is TGTGCCAGCAGTTTTCGGCAGGGAGGTAATTGGATGCCCCGTAACGAGCAGTACTTC. Its protein is CASSFRQGGNWMPRNEQYF.

This sequence joins TRBV25-1 and TRBJ2-3; TRBD1 aligns across 7 bases. The CDR3 is 15 residues long. The germline V gene has CDR1 MGHDK and CDR2 SYGVNS. Trimming cost V 5 bases and J 1 base; bases outside gene matches: 6. The CDR3, as DNA: TGTGCCAGCAGTCGGTGGCAGGGGGGCACAGATACGCAGTATTTT. It is translated as CASSRWQGGTDTQYF.